Below, one T cell receptor (beta chain) is given with its context. The antigen is not known. Germline CDR1 and CDR2: MNHEY and SVGAGI. The V and J ends lost 6 bases and 0 bases respectively, with 12 bases between them. The CDR3 has 15 amino acids. TCRdb fed the reads into MiXCR, producing one record per CDR3 protein. The table includes more than 50,000 distinct CDR3 sequences, less than 70% detected once. The sample is drawn from a study of type 1 regulatory T cells. At the level of the study: T-allo10 is a Tr1-enriched, alloantigen-specific CD4 T cell product made in vitro.

Findings and limits, study-wide: Tr1 cells had a more restricted TCR repertoire than non-Tr1 cells.

The J gene is TRBJ1-5, the V gene TRBV6-5, with D perhaps matching TRBD1 (5 bases). The TCR was taken from a human donor in good health. Sequencing input: cultured non-Tr1 T cells, either the whole culture or a sorted T cell fraction (not recorded which). The CDR3 sequence is CASRRQRNSNQPQHF. The CDR3, as DNA: TGTGCCAGCAGGCGACAGCGAAATAGCAATCAGCCCCAGCATTTT.